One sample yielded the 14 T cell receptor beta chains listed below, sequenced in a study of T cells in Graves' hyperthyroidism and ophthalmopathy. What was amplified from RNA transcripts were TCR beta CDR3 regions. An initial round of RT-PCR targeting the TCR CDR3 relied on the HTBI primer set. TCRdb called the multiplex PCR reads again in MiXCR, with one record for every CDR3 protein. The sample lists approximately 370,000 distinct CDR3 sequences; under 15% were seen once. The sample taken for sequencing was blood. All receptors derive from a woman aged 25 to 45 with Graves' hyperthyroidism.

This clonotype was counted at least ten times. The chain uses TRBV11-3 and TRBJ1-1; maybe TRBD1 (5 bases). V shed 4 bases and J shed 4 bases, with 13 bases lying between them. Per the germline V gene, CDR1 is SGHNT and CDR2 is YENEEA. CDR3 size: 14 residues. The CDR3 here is CASSSNQGITEAFF. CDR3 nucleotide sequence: TGTGCCAGCAGCTCGAACCAGGGAATCACTGAAGCTTTCTTT.

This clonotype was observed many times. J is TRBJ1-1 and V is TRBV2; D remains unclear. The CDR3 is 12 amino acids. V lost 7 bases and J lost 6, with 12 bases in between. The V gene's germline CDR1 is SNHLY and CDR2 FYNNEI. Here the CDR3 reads CASMSYRPEAFF. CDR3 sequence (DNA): TGTGCCAGCATGTCGTATAGGCCTGAAGCTTTCTTT.

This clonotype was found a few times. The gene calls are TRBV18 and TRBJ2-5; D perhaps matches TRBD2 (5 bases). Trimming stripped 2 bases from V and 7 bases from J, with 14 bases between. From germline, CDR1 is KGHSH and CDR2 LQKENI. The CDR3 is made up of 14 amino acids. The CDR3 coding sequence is TGTGCCAGCTCACCAGATGGGAGTCCCGTGACCCAGTACTTC. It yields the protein CASSPDGSPVTQYF.

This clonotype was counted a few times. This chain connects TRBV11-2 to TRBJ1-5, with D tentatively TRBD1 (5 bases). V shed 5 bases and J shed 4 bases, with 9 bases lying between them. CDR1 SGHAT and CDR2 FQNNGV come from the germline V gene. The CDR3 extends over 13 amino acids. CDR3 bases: TGTGCCAGCAGCCAAGACAGAAATCAGCCCCAGCATTTT. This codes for CASSQDRNQPQHF.

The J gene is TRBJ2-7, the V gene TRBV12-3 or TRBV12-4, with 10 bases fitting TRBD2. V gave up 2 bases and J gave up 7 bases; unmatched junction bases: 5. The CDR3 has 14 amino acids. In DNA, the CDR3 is TGTGCCAGCAGTTTATCTAGCGGGAGCGGGGAGCAGTACTTC. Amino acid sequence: CASSLSSGSGEQYF.

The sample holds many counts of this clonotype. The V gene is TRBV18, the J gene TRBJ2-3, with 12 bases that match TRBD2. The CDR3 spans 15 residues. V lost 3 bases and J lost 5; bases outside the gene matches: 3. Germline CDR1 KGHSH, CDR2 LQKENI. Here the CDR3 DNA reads TGTGCCAGCTCACCTGGACTAGCGGGGAGAGATACGCAGTATTTT. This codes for CASSPGLAGRDTQYF. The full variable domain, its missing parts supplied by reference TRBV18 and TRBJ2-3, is NAGVMQNPRHLVRRRGQEARLRCSPMKGHSHVYWYRQLPEEGLKFMVYLQKENIIDESGMPKERFSAEFPKEGPSILRIQQVVRGDSAAYFCASSPGLAGRDTQYFGPGTRLTVL.

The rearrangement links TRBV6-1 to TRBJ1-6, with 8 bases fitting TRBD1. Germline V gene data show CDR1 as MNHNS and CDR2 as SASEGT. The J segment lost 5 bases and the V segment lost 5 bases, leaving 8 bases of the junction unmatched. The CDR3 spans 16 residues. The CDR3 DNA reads TGTGCCAGCAGTTCACGATGGACAGGGAATAATTCACCCCTCCACTTT. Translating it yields CASSSRWTGNNSPLHF.

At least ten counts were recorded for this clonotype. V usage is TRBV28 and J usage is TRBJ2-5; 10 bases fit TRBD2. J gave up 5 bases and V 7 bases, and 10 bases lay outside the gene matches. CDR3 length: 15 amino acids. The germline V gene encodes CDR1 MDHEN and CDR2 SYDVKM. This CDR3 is CASTSQKAGGETQYF. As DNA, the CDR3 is TGTGCCAGCACCTCTCAAAAAGCGGGAGGGGAGACCCAGTACTTC.

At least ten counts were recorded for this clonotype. The CDR3: CASSSGRAITSTDTQYF. The DNA of the CDR3 is TGTGCCAGCAGTAGCGGGAGGGCGATCACTAGCACAGATACGCAGTATTTT. The V and J genes are TRBV3-1 and TRBJ2-3; 11 bases agree with TRBD2. CDR1 LGHDT and CDR2 YNNKEL come from the germline V gene (reference sequence). The CDR3 length is 17 residues. Trimming cost V 6 bases and J 0 bases; bases outside gene matches: 8.

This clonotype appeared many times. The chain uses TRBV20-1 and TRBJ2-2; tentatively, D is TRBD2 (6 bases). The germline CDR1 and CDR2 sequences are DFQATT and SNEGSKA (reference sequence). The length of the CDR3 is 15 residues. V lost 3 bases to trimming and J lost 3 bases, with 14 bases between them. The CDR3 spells CSARTWRGDTGELFF. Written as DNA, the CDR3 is TGCAGTGCTAGGACCTGGCGGGGTGACACCGGGGAGCTGTTTTTT.

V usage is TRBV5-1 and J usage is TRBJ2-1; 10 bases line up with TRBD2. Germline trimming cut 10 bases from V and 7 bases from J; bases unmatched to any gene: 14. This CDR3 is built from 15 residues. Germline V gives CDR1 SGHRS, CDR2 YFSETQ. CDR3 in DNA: TGCGCCGGATCGAAAGCGGGAGGGCCTAGAAATGAGCAGTTCTTC. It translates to CAGSKAGGPRNEQFF. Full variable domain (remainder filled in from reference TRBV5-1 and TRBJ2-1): KAGVTQTPRYLIKTRGQQVTLSCSPISGHRSVSWYQQTPGQGLQFLFEYFSETQRNKGNFPGRFSGRQFSNSRSEMNVSTLELGDSALYLCAGSKAGGPRNEQFFGPGTRLTVL.

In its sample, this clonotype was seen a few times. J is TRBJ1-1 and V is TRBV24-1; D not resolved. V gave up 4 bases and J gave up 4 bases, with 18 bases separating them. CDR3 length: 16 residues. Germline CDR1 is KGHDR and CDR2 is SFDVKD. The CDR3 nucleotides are TGTGCCACCAGTGAACCCGGAAGCAGGTTGGGCACTGAAGCTTTCTTT. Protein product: CATSEPGSRLGTEAFF.

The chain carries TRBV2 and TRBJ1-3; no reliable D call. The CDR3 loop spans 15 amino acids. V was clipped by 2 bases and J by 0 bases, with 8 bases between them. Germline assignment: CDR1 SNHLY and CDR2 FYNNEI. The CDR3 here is CASSETLSSGNTIYF. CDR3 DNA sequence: TGTGCCAGCAGTGAAACCCTGTCCTCTGGAAACACCATATATTTT.

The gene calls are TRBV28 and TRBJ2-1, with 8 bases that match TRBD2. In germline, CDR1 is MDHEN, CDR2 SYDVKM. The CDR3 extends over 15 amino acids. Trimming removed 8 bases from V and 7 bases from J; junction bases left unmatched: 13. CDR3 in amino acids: CASSSDGRAFNEQFF. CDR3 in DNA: TGTGCCAGCTCTAGTGACGGGAGGGCCTTTAATGAGCAGTTCTTC.